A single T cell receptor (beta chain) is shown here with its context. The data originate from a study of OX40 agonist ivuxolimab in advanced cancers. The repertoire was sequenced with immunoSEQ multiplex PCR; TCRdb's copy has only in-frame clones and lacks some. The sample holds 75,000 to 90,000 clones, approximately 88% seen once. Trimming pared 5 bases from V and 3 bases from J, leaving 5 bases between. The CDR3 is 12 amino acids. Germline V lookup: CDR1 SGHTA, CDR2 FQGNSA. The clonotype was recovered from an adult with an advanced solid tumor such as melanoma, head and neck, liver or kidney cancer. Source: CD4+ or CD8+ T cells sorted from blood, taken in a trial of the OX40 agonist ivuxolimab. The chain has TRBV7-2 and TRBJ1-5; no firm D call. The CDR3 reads CASSAYNQPQHF. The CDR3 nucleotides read TGTGCCAGCAGCGCCTACAATCAGCCCCAGCATTTT.